The rows below give T cell receptor beta chains drawn from one sample of a study of blood T cells in healthy people across ages. TCRdb used MiXCR to reprocess the 5' RACE reads, holding one entry per CDR3 protein. This table holds about 1.4 million distinct CDR3 sequences, around 59% found once. The sequenced sample was blood. The origin of the receptors is a man aged 18 to 29 in good health. Each CDR3 is given with its conserved first and last residue. D genes are given only for firm matches. Clone size is not always given. Where it is, it says once, few, many or a class for expanded clones.

TGCGCCAGCAGCCAAGACTTGGACTCCGGCTCCTACGAGCAGTACTTC CASSQDLDSGSYEQYF . TRBV4-3 . TRBJ2-7
TGTGCCAGCAGTTTTGGAGGGTCCAATGAGCAGTTCTTC CASSFGGSNEQFF . TRBV27 . TRBJ2-1
TGTGCCAGCAGCACTGGGACGCCTGGCTATGGCTACACCTTC CASSTGTPGYGYTF . TRBV7-9 . TRBJ1-2
TGCAGTGCCAAACCGGACGGCTACAATGAGCAGTTCTTC CSAKPDGYNEQFF few TRBV20-1 . TRBJ2-1
TGCGCCAGCAGCTTACTAGCGGGAGGTGCAGAAGAGACCCAGTACTTC CASSLLAGGAEETQYF . TRBV5-1 TRBD2 TRBJ2-5
TGTGCCAGCAGACGCGGACAGGGTCGGGCCTATGGCTACACCTTC CASRRGQGRAYGYTF . TRBV12-3/TRBV12-4 TRBD1 TRBJ1-2
TGTGCCAGCAGCCCGACAGGACTCTCCTATAATTCACCCCTCCACTTT CASSPTGLSYNSPLHF few TRBV2 . TRBJ1-6
TGCAGCGTTCTACTAGCGGGATCCTACGAGCAGTACTTC CSVLLAGSYEQYF few TRBV29-1 TRBD2 TRBJ2-7
TGTGCCAGCGAGAGCGGGAGTGAGACCCAGTACTTC CASESGSETQYF . TRBV12-3/TRBV12-4 TRBD2 TRBJ2-5
TGTGCCAGCAGCCAGGCGGACAGTGGCTATGGCTACACCTTC CASSQADSGYGYTF . TRBV3-1 . TRBJ1-2
TGTGCCATCAGCCCACGGGCGGGAAACACCGGGGAGCTGTTTTTT CAISPRAGNTGELFF . TRBV10-3 . TRBJ2-2
TGCGCCAGCAGCCAAGATGGAGGGGGCAGCTCCTACGAGCAGTACTTC CASSQDGGGSSYEQYF few TRBV4-1 . TRBJ2-7
TGCGCCAGCAGCCAAGATCATTGGACAGGGGAGGATACGCAGTATTTT CASSQDHWTGEDTQYF . TRBV4-1 TRBD1 TRBJ2-3